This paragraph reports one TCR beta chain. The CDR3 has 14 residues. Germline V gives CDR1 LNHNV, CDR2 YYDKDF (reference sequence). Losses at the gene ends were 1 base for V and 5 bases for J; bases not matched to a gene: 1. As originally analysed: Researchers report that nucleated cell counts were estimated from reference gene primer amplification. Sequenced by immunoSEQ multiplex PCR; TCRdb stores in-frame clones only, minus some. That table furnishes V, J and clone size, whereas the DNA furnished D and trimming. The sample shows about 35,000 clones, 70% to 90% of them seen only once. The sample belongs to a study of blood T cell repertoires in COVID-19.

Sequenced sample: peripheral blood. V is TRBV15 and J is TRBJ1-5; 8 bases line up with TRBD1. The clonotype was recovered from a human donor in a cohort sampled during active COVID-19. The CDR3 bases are TGTGCCACCAGCAGAGCACAGGGGGATCAGCCCCAGCATTTT. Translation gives CATSRAQGDQPQHF.